This TCR beta chain came from a study of beta chain features in type 1 diabetes. Every isolated RNA sample was fully reverse transcribed, so sequencing captured expressed TCRB transcripts. Data came from immunoSEQ multiplex PCR; TCRdb stores just in-frame clones and leaves some out. The sample carries more than 250,000 clones, less than 30% recorded once. V lost 2 bases and J lost 2; bases outside the gene matches: 4. The CDR3 totals 15 residues. From germline, CDR1 is SGHRS and CDR2 YFSETQ. This clone has only a few counts. Antigen unknown. Overall study findings and caveats: In every one of the four CD4+ subsets, TCRB CDR3s were moderately but significantly shorter in Type 1 diabetes patients. A greater similarity of naive, central memory and Treg TCRB repertoires was seen among patients than among healthy donors.

The V and J genes are TRBV5-1 and TRBJ1-5; 7 positions match TRBD1. This TCR derives from a woman younger than 45 with type 1 diabetes. Sequenced input: naive CD4+ T cells from blood. The CDR3 sequence is CASSFTTGGNQPQHF. In nucleotides, the CDR3 is TGCGCCAGCAGCTTTACCACAGGGGGCAATCAGCCCCAGCATTTT.